The clone carrying this TCR beta chain is a singleton in its sample. What it binds is unknown. The PCR used 60 Vbeta and 13 Jbeta primers. Here immunoSEQ multiplex PCR was the method, and the copy in TCRdb shows in-frame clones only, minus some. The sample comprises about 80,000 clones, roughly 65% of which are singletons, and about 4.7% rests with the top ten. This sample is part of a study of cytomegalovirus exposure and HLA in healthy donors. The V and J ends lost 6 bases and 0 bases respectively, with 15 bases between them. CDR1 is MNHEY and CDR2 is SMNVEV in the germline V gene (reference sequence). CDR3 size: 16 residues. Broader study findings: Later analysis identified several of the most significant clusters that appeared linked to common viral pathogens. Researchers reportedly found TCR beta sequences accurately predicted most subjects' HLA-A and HLA-B alleles.

Sequencing was done on a sample of PBMCs. This chain uses TRBV27 with TRBJ2-1; D gene ambiguous. This clonotype was sampled from a male donor in good health and CMV-seropositive. The CDR3 region has the DNA TGTGCCAGCAGCCGGAGCGACTGGAGCTCCTACAATGAGCAGTTCTTC. Translating it yields CASSRSDWSSYNEQFF.